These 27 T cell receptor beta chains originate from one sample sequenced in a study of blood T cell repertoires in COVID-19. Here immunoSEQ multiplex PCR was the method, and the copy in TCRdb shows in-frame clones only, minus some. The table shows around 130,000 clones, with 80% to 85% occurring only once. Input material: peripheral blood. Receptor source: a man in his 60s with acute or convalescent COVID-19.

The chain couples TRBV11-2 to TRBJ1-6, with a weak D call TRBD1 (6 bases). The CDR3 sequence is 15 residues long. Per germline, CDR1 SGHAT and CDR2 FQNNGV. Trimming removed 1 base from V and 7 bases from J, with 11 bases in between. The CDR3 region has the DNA TGTGCCAGCAGCTTAGCTGGACAGACAAATTCACCCCTCCACTTT. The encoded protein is CASSLAGQTNSPLHF.

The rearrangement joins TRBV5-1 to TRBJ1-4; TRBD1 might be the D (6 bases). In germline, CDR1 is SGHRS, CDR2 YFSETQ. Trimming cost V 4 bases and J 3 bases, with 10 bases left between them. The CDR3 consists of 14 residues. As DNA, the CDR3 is TGCGCCAGCAGCGTGGGACAAGCTAATGAAAAACTGTTTTTT. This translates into CASSVGQANEKLFF. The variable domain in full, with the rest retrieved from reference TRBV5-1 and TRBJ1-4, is KAGVTQTPRYLIKTRGQQVTLSCSPISGHRSVSWYQQTPGQGLQFLFEYFSETQRNKGNFPGRFSGRQFSNSRSEMNVSTLELGDSALYLCASSVGQANEKLFFGSGTQLSVL.

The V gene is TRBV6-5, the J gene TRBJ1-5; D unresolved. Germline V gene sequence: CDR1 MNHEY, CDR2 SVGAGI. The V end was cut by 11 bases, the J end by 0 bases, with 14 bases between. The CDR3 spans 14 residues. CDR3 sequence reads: CAAWVDFSNQPQHF. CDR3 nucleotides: TGTGCCGCCTGGGTAGACTTTAGCAATCAGCCCCAGCATTTT.

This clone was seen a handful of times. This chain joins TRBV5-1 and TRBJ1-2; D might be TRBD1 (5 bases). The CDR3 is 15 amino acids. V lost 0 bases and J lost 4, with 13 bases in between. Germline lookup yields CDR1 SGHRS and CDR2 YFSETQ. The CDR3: CASSLEGEGSYGYTF. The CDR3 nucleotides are TGCGCCAGCAGCTTGGAAGGGGAGGGTTCCTATGGCTACACCTTC.

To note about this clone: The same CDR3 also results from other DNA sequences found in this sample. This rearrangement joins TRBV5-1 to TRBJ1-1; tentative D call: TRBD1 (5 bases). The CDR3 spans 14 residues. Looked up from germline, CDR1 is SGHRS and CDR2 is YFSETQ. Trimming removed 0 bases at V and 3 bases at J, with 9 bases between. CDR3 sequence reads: CASSLARGHTEAFF. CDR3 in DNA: TGCGCCAGCAGCTTGGCAAGGGGTCACACTGAAGCTTTCTTT.

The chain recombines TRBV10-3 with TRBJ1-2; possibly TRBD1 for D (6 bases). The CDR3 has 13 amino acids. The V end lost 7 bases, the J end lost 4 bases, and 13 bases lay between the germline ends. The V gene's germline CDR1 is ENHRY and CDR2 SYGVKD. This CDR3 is CAINTGTAYGYTF. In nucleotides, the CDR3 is TGTGCCATCAACACAGGGACGGCCTATGGCTACACCTTC.

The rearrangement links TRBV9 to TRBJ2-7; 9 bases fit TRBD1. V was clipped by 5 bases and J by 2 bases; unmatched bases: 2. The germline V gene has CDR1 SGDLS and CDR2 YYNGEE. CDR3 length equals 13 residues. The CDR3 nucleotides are TGTGCCAGCAGTGGGGACAGGGCCTACGAGCAGTACTTC. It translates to CASSGDRAYEQYF.

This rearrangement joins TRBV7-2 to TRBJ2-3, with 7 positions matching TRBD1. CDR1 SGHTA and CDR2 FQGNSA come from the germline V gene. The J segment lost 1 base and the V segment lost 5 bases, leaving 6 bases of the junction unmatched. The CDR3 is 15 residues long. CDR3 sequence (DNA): TGTGCCAGCAGCCAAGGGGACAGAGGCACAGATACGCAGTATTTT. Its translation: CASSQGDRGTDTQYF.

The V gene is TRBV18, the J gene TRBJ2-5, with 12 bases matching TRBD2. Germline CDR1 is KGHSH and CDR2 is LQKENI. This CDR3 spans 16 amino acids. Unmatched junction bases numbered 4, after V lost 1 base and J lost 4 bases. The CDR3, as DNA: TGTGCCAGCTCACCACAGACTAGCGGGAGTTTAGAGACCCAGTACTTC. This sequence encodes CASSPQTSGSLETQYF.

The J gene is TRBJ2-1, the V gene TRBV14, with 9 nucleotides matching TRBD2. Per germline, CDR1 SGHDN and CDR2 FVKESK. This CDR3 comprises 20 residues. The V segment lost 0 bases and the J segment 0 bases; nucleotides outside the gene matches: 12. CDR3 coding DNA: TGTGCCAGCAGCCAAGACCCTAGCCTAGCGGGACGTAGCTCCTACAATGAGCAGTTCTTC. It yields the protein CASSQDPSLAGRSSYNEQFF.

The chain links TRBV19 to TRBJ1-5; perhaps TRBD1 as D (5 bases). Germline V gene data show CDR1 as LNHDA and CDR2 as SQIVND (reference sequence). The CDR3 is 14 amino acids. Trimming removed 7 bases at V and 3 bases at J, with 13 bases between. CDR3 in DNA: TGTGCCAGTACCAGGGAAGGTTACAATCAGCCCCAGCATTTT. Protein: CASTREGYNQPQHF. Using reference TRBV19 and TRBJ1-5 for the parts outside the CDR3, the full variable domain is DGGITQSPKYLFRKEGQNVTLSCEQNLNHDAMYWYRQDPGQGLRLIYYSQIVNDFQKGDIAEGYSVSREKKESFPLTVTSAQKNPTAFYLCASTREGYNQPQHFGDGTRLSIL.

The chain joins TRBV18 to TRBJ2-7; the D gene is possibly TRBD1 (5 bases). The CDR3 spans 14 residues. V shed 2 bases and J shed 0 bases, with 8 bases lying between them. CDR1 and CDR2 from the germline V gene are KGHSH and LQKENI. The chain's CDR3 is CASSPDRGSYEQYF. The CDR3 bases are TGTGCCAGCTCACCAGACAGAGGCTCCTACGAGCAGTACTTC.

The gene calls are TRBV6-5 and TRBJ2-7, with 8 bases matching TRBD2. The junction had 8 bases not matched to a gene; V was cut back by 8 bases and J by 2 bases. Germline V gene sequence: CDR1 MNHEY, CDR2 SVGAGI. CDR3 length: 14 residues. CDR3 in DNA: TGTGCCAGCGGAGGGGGGACTAGTACCTACGAGCAGTACTTC. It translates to CASGGGTSTYEQYF.

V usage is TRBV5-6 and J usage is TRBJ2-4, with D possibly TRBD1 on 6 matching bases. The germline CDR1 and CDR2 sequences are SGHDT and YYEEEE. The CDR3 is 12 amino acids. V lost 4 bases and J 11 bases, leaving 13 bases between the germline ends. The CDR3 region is CASSTPGVVQYF. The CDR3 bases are TGTGCCAGCAGCACCCCAGGGGTAGTTCAGTACTTC. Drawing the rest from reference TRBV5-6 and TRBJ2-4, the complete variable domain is DAGVTQSPTHLIKTRGQQVTLRCSPKSGHDTVSWYQQALGQGPQFIFQYYEEEERQRGNFPDRFSGHQFPNYSSELNVNALLLGDSALYLCASSTPGVVQYFGAGTRLSVL.

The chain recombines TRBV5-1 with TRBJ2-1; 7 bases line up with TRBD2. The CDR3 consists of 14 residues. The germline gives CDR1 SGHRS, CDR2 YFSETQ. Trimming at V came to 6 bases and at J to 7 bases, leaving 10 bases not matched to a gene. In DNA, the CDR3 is TGCGCCAGCAATCTGGCGGGAGTTGTTAATGAGCAGTTCTTC. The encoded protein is CASNLAGVVNEQFF. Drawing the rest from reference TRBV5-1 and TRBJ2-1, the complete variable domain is KAGVTQTPRYLIKTRGQQVTLSCSPISGHRSVSWYQQTPGQGLQFLFEYFSETQRNKGNFPGRFSGRQFSNSRSEMNVSTLELGDSALYLCASNLAGVVNEQFFGPGTRLTVL.

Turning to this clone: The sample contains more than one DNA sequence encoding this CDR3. DNA of the CDR3: TGTGCCAGCAGTTCGGGGGTCTATGGCTACACCTTC. Protein product: CASSSGVYGYTF. V gene TRBV27 combines with J gene TRBJ1-2; D is possibly TRBD1 (5 bases). This CDR3 contains 12 residues. The V and J ends lost 4 bases and 4 bases respectively, with 7 bases between them. Germline V gives CDR1 MNHEY, CDR2 SMNVEV (reference sequence).

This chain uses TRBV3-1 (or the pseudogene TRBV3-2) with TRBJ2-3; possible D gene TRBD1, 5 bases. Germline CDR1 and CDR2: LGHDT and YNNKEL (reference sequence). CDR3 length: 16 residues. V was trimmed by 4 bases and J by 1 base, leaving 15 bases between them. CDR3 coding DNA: TGTGCCAGCAGCCCACAATGGGAAGGGGGCACAGATACGCAGTATTTT. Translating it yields CASSPQWEGGTDTQYF.

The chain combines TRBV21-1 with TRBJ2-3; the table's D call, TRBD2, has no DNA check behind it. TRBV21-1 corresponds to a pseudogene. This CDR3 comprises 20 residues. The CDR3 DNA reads TGTGCCAGCAGGCGGGACTTTGTGCAGCGAGCGGGAGGGACCACAGATACGCAGTATTTT. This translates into CASRRDFVQRAGGTTDTQYF.

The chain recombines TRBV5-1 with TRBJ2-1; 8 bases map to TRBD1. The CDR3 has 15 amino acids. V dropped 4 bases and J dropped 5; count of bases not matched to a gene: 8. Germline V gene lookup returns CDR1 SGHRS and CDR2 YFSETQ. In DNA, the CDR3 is TGCGCCAGCAGCGTCGACAGGGGTTTACACAATGAGCAGTTCTTC. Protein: CASSVDRGLHNEQFF. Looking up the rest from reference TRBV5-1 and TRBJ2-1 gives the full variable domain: KAGVTQTPRYLIKTRGQQVTLSCSPISGHRSVSWYQQTPGQGLQFLFEYFSETQRNKGNFPGRFSGRQFSNSRSEMNVSTLELGDSALYLCASSVDRGLHNEQFFGPGTRLTVL.

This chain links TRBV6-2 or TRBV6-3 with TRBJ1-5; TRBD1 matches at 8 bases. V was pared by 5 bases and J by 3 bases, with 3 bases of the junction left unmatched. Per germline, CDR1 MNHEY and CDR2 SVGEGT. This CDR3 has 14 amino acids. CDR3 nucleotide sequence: TGTGCCAGCAGTCGGACAGGGTTCAATCAGCCCCAGCATTTT. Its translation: CASSRTGFNQPQHF.

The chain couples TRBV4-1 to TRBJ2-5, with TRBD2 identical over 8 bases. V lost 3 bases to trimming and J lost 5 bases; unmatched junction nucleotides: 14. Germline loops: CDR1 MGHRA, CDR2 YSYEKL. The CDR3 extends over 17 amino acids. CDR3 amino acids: CASSHAGAGGAYETQYF. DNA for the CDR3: TGCGCCAGCAGCCATGCAGGTGCCGGGGGGGCCTACGAGACCCAGTACTTC.

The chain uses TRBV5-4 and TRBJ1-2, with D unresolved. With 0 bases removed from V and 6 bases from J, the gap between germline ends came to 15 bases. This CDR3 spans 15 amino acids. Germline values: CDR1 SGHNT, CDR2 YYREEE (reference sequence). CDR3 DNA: TGTGCCAGCAGCTTGGGCCCGGGATTGGCCGATGGCTACACCTTC. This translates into CASSLGPGLADGYTF.

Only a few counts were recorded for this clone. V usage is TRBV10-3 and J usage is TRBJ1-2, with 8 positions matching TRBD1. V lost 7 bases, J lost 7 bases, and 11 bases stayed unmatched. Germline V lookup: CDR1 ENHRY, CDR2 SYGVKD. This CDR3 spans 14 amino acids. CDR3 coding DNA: TGTGCCATCAACGAGGGGACAGGTCCTTTTGGCTACACCTTC. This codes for CAINEGTGPFGYTF.

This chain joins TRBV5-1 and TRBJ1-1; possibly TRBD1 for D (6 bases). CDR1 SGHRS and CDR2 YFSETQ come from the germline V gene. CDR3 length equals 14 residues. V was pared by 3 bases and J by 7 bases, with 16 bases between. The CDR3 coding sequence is TGCGCCAGCAGCTCGAGGCAGGGGAGCAATGAAGCTTTCTTT. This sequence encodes CASSSRQGSNEAFF.

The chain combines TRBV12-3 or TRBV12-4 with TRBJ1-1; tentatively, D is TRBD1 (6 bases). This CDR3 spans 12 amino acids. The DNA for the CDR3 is TGTGTCTCCTCACAGGGTAACACTGAAGCTTTCTTT. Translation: CVSSQGNTEAFF.

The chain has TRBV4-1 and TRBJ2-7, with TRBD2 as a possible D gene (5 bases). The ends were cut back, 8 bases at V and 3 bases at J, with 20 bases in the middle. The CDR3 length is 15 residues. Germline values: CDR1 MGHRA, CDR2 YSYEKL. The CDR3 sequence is CASRRGDPPHYEQYF. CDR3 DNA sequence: TGCGCCAGCCGACGGGGAGACCCCCCTCACTACGAGCAGTACTTC.

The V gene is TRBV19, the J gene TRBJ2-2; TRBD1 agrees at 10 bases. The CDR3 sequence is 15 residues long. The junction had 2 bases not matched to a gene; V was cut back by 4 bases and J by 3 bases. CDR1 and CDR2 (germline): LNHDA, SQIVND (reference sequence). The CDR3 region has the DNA TGTGCCAGTAGTACAGGACAGGGGGACACCGGGGAGCTGTTTTTT. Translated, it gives CASSTGQGDTGELFF. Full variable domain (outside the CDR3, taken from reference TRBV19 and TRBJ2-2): DGGITQSPKYLFRKEGQNVTLSCEQNLNHDAMYWYRQDPGQGLRLIYYSQIVNDFQKGDIAEGYSVSREKKESFPLTVTSAQKNPTAFYLCASSTGQGDTGELFFGEGSRLTVL.